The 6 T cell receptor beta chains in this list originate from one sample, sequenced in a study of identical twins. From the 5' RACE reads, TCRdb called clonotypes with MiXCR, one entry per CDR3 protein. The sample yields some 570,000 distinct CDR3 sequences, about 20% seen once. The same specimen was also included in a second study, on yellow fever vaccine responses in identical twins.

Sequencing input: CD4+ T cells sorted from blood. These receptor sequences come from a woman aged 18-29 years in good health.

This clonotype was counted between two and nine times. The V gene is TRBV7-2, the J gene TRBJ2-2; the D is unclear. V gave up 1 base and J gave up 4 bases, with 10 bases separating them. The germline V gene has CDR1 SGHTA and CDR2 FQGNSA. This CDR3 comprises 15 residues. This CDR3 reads CASSLDRILTGELFF. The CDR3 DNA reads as TGTGCCAGCAGCTTAGACCGGATACTCACCGGGGAGCTGTTTTTT.

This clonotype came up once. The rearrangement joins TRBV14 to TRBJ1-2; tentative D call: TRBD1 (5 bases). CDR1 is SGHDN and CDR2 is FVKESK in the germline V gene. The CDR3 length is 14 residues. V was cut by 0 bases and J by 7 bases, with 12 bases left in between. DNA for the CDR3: TGTGCCAGCAGCCAAGAGAGGGGTCTCCGTGGCTACACCTTC. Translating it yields CASSQERGLRGYTF.

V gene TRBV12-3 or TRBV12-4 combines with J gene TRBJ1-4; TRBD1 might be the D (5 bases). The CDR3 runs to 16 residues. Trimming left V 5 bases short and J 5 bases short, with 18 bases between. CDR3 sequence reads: CASSPGAGAENEKLFF. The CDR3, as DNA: TGTGCCAGCAGTCCAGGCGCTGGGGCTGAGAATGAAAAACTGTTTTTT.

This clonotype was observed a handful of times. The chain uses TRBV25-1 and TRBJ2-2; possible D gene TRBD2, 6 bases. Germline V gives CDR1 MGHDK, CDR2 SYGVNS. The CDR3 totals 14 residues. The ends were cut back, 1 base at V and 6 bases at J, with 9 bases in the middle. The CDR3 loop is CASSELREAGELFF. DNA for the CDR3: TGTGCCAGCAGTGAATTGCGGGAAGCCGGGGAGCTGTTTTTT.

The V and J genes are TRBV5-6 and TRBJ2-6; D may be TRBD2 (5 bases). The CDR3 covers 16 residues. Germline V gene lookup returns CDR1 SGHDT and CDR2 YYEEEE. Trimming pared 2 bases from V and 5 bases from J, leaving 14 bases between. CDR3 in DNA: TGTGCCAGCAGCTTCGGACTGAGCTCAAGGGCCAACGTCCTGACTTTC. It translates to CASSFGLSSRANVLTF. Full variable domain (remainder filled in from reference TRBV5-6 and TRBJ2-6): DAGVTQSPTHLIKTRGQQVTLRCSPKSGHDTVSWYQQALGQGPQFIFQYYEEEERQRGNFPDRFSGHQFPNYSSELNVNALLLGDSALYLCASSFGLSSRANVLTFGAGSRLTVL.

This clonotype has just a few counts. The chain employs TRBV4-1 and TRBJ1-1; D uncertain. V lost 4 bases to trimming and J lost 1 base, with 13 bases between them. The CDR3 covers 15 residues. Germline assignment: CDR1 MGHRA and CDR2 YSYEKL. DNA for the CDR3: TGCGCCAGCAGCCCCCCCGGAGGGAAGAACACTGAAGCTTTCTTT. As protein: CASSPPGGKNTEAFF.